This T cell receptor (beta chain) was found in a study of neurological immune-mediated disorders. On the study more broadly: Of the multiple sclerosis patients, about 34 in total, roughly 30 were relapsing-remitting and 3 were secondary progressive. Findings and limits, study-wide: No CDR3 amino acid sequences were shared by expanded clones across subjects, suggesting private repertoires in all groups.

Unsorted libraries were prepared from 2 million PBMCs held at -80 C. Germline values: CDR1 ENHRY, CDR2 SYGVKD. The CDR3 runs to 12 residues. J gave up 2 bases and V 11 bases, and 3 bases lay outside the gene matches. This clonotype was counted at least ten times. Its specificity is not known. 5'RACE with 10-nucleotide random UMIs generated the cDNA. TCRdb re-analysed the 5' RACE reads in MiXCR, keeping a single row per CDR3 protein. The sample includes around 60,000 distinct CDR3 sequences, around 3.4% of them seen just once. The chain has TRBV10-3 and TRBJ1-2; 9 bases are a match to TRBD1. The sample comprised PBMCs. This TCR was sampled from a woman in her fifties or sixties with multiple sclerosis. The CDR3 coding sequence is TGTGCCGCGACAGGGGGAAACTATGGCTACACCTTC. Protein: CAATGGNYGYTF.